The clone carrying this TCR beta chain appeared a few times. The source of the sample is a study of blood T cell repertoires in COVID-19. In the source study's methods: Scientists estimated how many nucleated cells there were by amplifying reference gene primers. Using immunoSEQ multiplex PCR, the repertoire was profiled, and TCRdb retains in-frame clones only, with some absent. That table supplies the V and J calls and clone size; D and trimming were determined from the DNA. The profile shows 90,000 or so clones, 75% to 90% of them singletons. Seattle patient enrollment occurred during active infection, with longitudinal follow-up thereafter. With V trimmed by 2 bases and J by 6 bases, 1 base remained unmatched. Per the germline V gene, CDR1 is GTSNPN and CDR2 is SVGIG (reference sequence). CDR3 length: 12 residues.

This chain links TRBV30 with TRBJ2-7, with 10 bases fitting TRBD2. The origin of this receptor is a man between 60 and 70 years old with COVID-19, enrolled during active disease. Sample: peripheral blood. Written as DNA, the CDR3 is TGTGCCTGGAGTCAGCGGGAGGGCGAGCAGTACTTC. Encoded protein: CAWSQREGEQYF.